This is a list of T cell receptor beta chains from one sample in a study of graft-versus-host responses after intestinal transplantation. Which antigens these TCRs recognize remains unknown. The repertoire was sequenced with immunoSEQ multiplex PCR; TCRdb's copy has only in-frame clones and lacks some. This table holds fewer than 150,000 clones, more than 80% found once. Specimen: unstimulated CD4+ T cells sorted from spleen or lymph node cells, collected before intestinal transplant. The receptors were sampled from a human donor who received an intestinal transplant. The CDR3 runs from the conserved cysteine through the conserved F or W.

j_gene: TRBJ2-3; v_gene: TRBV10-3; CDR3aa: CAISEWQTSTDTQYF
j_gene: TRBJ1-2; v_gene: TRBV19; CDR3aa: CASKVVGGLYGYTF
j_gene: TRBJ2-4; v_gene: TRBV2; CDR3aa: CASRDRVAKNIQYF
j_gene: TRBJ1-5; v_gene: TRBV4-2; CDR3aa: CASSPRVRGLESNQPQHF
j_gene: TRBJ2-4; v_gene: TRBV6-1; CDR3aa: CASSGPRPGTVLFIQYF
j_gene: TRBJ2-7; v_gene: TRBV18; CDR3aa: CASSPLGQGSSYEQYF
j_gene: TRBJ2-4; v_gene: TRBV7-9; CDR3aa: CASSLEVNIQYF
j_gene: TRBJ1-6; v_gene: TRBV2; CDR3aa: CASSRTGFGSPLHF
j_gene: TRBJ1-2; v_gene: TRBV7-9; CDR3aa: CASSLGSTNYGYTF
j_gene: TRBJ2-1; v_gene: TRBV12-5; CDR3aa: CASGTTHGEQFF
j_gene: TRBJ1-1; v_gene: TRBV4-2; CDR3aa: CASSRRAGSGGSEAFF
j_gene: TRBJ2-2; v_gene: TRBV2; CDR3aa: CASSPRGRGELFF
j_gene: TRBJ2-7; v_gene: TRBV5-4; CDR3aa: CASSLGTGEGYF
j_gene: TRBJ1-1; v_gene: TRBV4-1; CDR3aa: CASSQDRGWVGEKAFF
j_gene: TRBJ1-2; v_gene: TRBV7-9; CDR3aa: CASSETGVYGYTF
j_gene: TRBJ2-7; v_gene: TRBV27; CDR3aa: CASRGQGRYEQYF
j_gene: TRBJ2-5; v_gene: TRBV18; CDR3aa: CASSLSPAWEQYF
j_gene: TRBJ1-5; v_gene: TRBV21-1; CDR3aa: CASYGQPQHF
j_gene: TRBJ2-5; v_gene: TRBV20-1; CDR3aa: CSAKRETQYF
j_gene: TRBJ1-4; v_gene: TRBV10-1; CDR3aa: CASSPGQGMEKLFF
j_gene: TRBJ1-3; v_gene: TRBV7-2; CDR3aa: CASSLAPGTLSGNTIYF
j_gene: TRBJ2-3; v_gene: TRBV19; CDR3aa: CASRDREQVTGRGTDTQYF
j_gene: TRBJ1-2; v_gene: TRBV6-1; CDR3aa: CASRKDREYGYTF
j_gene: TRBJ2-5; v_gene: TRBV4-2; CDR3aa: CASSQHGPGTDAWGETQYF
j_gene: TRBJ1-2; v_gene: TRBV19; CDR3aa: CASSIPGRPTYGYTF
j_gene: TRBJ2-3; v_gene: TRBV5-1; CDR3aa: CASSPQGRTDTQYF
j_gene: TRBJ2-1; v_gene: TRBV6-1; CDR3aa: CASTVRLVGNEQFF
j_gene: TRBJ1-5; v_gene: TRBV5-1; CDR3aa: CASSLAREGQPQHF
j_gene: TRBJ2-6; v_gene: TRBV27; CDR3aa: CASSPWTAGANVLTF
j_gene: TRBJ2-7; v_gene: TRBV5-3; CDR3aa: CARSLGTGLSYEQYF
j_gene: TRBJ1-2; v_gene: TRBV20-1; CDR3aa: CSARGGDGYTF
j_gene: TRBJ2-4; v_gene: TRBV7-2; CDR3aa: CASSLPGVEWPQYF
j_gene: TRBJ2-1; v_gene: TRBV6-1; CDR3aa: CASSAGRGGYNEQFF
j_gene: TRBJ2-5; v_gene: TRBV18; CDR3aa: CASSGLMETQYF
j_gene: TRBJ1-1; v_gene: TRBV5-1; CDR3aa: CASSLGLEEGAEAFF
j_gene: TRBJ2-2; v_gene: TRBV7-2; CDR3aa: CASRPQTATGELFF
j_gene: TRBJ2-3; v_gene: TRBV7-8; CDR3aa: CATTGSTDTQYF
j_gene: TRBJ2-3; v_gene: TRBV7-3; CDR3aa: CASSLSGGPGGDTQYF
j_gene: TRBJ2-7; v_gene: TRBV5-1; CDR3aa: CASSQNQGEQYF
j_gene: TRBJ2-2; v_gene: TRBV5-4; CDR3aa: CASSNLGGELFF
j_gene: TRBJ2-3; v_gene: TRBV27; CDR3aa: CASSLGPRGDTQYF
j_gene: TRBJ1-3; v_gene: TRBV18; CDR3aa: CASSPTTDSGNTIYF
j_gene: TRBJ2-2; v_gene: TRBV6-5; CDR3aa: CASASQGGGELFF